The next 6 T cell receptor beta chains were all read from a single sample in a study of shared clonotypes between healthy human individuals. Terminally differentiated effector memory CD45RA+ cells were excluded by CCR7 positive selection of CD45RO-negative cells. Profiling relied on immunoSEQ multiplex PCR, and the TCRdb table lists in-frame clones only, not all of them. In the table there are some 2.1 million clones, 85% to 95% of which are singletons. The sequenced sample consisted of naive CD8+ T cells from PBMCs. Receptor source: a young man in good health. Some clones in this sample may be carry-over from other donors' samples.

The V call is TRBV5-5, the J call TRBJ2-7; 10 bases are a match to TRBD1. The CDR3 is made up of 14 amino acids. V shed 5 bases and J 1 base; nucleotides not matched to a gene: 3. CDR1 and CDR2 from the germline V gene are SGHKS and YYEKEE (reference sequence). CDR3 bases: TGTGCCAGCAGTTGGGACAGGGGTTCCTACGAGCAGTACTTC. It specifies CASSWDRGSYEQYF. The variable domain in full, completed from reference TRBV5-5 and TRBJ2-7, reads DAGVTQSPTHLIKTRGQQVTLRCSPISGHKSVSWYQQVLGQGPQFIFQYYEKEERGRGNFPDRFSARQFPNYSSELNVNALLLGDSALYLCASSWDRGSYEQYFGPGTRLTVT.

The chain employs TRBV5-1 and TRBJ2-7; 9 nucleotides align to TRBD1. Looked up from germline, CDR1 is SGHRS and CDR2 is YFSETQ. J gave up 1 base and V 4 bases, and 6 bases lay outside the gene matches. The CDR3 loop spans 15 amino acids. The CDR3 is CASSRPGQGSYEQYF. CDR3 nucleotide sequence: TGCGCCAGCAGCAGGCCGGGACAGGGATCCTACGAGCAGTACTTC.

This clone has a single count. The J gene is TRBJ2-7, the V gene TRBV5-1, with TRBD2 identical over 7 bases. V was clipped by 0 bases and J by 2 bases; unmatched bases: 8. This CDR3 spans 16 amino acids. Germline lookup yields CDR1 SGHRS and CDR2 YFSETQ. CDR3 nucleotides: TGCGCCAGCAGCTTGGACGGGACTACCCAAGCCTACGAGCAGTACTTC. It yields the protein CASSLDGTTQAYEQYF.

The chain joins TRBV19 to TRBJ2-3; 9 bases fit TRBD2. The V gene's germline CDR1 is LNHDA and CDR2 SQIVND (reference sequence). The CDR3 is made up of 14 amino acids. V was clipped by 4 bases and J by 2 bases; unmatched bases: 1. CDR3 in amino acids: CASSRLADTDTQYF. Here the CDR3 DNA reads TGTGCCAGTAGTAGACTAGCGGACACAGATACGCAGTATTTT.

The chain joins TRBV15 to TRBJ2-3, with 8 bases identical to TRBD1. With 4 bases clipped from V and 9 bases from J, the junction kept 12 bases outside the gene matches. The CDR3 loop spans 15 amino acids. CDR1 and CDR2 from the germline V gene are LNHNV and YYDKDF (reference sequence). CDR3 sequence: CATSTGQGRPRTQYF. Here the CDR3 DNA reads TGTGCCACCAGCACCGGACAGGGACGGCCTAGGACGCAGTATTTT.

This chain uses TRBV28 with TRBJ2-6; 7 bases are shared with TRBD1. The CDR3 is 17 residues long. V lost 1 base to trimming and J lost 0 bases; unmatched junction nucleotides: 3. Germline-derived CDR1 and CDR2 are MDHEN and SYDVKM. CDR3 residues: CASSLFGTVSGANVLTF. CDR3 in DNA: TGTGCCAGCAGTTTATTCGGGACAGTCTCTGGGGCCAACGTCCTGACTTTC.